In its sample, the clone carrying this T cell receptor beta chain was seen many times. Its antigen is undetermined. 5'RACE employing 10-nucleotide random UMIs yielded the cDNA. Using its own MiXCR run on the 5' RACE reads, TCRdb lists one record per CDR3 protein. The data hold about 55,000 distinct CDR3 sequences, with around 4% observed a single time. This sample is part of a study of neurological immune-mediated disorders. Study results and caveats: The multiple sclerosis repertoire cluster lacked an association with any feature, whether clinical or MRI.

2 million unsorted PBMCs were stored in RNAlater at -80 °C before RNA extraction. The V end was cut by 3 bases, the J end by 3 bases, with 8 bases between. CDR1 is MNHNS and CDR2 is SASEGT in the germline V gene. This CDR3 is built from 14 residues. The J gene is TRBJ2-2, the V gene TRBV6-1; perhaps TRBD1 as D (6 bases). The receptor's source is a man under 40 with multiple sclerosis. Sequencing was done on a sample of PBMCs. CDR3 region: CASSEGADTGELFF. The CDR3 nucleotides are TGTGCCAGCAGTGAGGGGGCGGACACCGGGGAGCTGTTTTTT.